This T cell receptor beta chain was sequenced during a study of T cell repertoires in aging, cancer and after chemotherapy. Study-level background: Donors were grouped into six age bands spanning 30 or younger through 70 or older. Repeat sampling of healthy donors over several months to years showed clear clonal overlap.

TCR beta rearrangements were amplified from peripheral blood genomic DNA. Study-level findings and limits: These repertoire data do not allow conclusions about immunological memory after chemotherapy. In each cancer cohort, median generation probability increased across chemotherapy, suggesting thymic output rebounded.

Rearranged V-D-J TRB sequences were amplified with a mixed TRB-A/B primer pool. TCRdb passed the multiplex PCR reads through MiXCR, listing each CDR3 protein once. The repertoire holds about 9,200 distinct CDR3 sequences, over 35% seen once, with more than 9.5% in the top ten. CDR1 and CDR2 from the germline V gene are LNHNV and YYDKDF (reference sequence). Between the trimmed V and J ends, which lost 0 bases and 0 bases, there was a span of 6 bases. This CDR3 has 15 residues. This clonotype has only a few counts. No antigen is known for it. The specimen was blood. The V gene is TRBV15, the J gene TRBJ2-4; D is ambiguous. This sequence originates from a human donor in good health. The CDR3 DNA follows: TGTGCCACCAGCAGAGATAGACTAGCCAAAAACATTCAGTACTTC. This codes for CATSRDRLAKNIQYF. The full variable domain, its missing parts supplied by reference TRBV15 and TRBJ2-4, is DAMVIQNPRYQVTQFGKPVTLSCSQTLNHNVMYWYQQKSSQAPKLLFHYYDKDFNNEADTPDNFQSRRPNTSFCFLDIRSPGLGDTAMYLCATSRDRLAKNIQYFGAGTRLSVL.